Listed below are T cell receptor beta chains from one sample, sequenced in a study of blood T cells in healthy people across ages. Each CDR3 protein is one row after TCRdb ran MiXCR on the 5' RACE reads. The sample carries 600,000 to 1,000,000 distinct CDR3 sequences, 20% to 25% recorded once. The same sample was also used in a study of T cells of mothers and their children.

Sequencing was performed on blood. Receptors originate from a boy between 10 and 17 years old in good health. Each CDR3 is given with its conserved first and last residue. The D gene is left open where the match is weak. Only some rows state a clone size, as once, few, many or a class for expanded clones.

.	TRBJ1-2	.	TRBV14	TGTGCCAGCAGCCAAGTTCGAGGGGCGGACTATGGCTACACCTTC	CASSQVRGADYGYTF
TRBD1	TRBJ2-1	.	TRBV5-6	TGTGCCAGCAGCTCCCGGACAGGGCATTCATCCTACAATGAGCAGTTCTTC	CASSSRTGHSSYNEQFF
.	TRBJ2-5	.	TRBV7-9	TGTGCCAGCAGCTTAGAATTAGAAAGAGAGACCCAGTACTTC	CASSLELERETQYF
TRBD1	TRBJ2-5	few	TRBV7-2	TGTGCCAGCAGCTTACGGGGGACAGGGGGCATAGAGACCCAGTACTTC	CASSLRGTGGIETQYF
.	TRBJ2-7	once	TRBV28	TGTGCCAGCAGTTTAAGTGGCGCCCTGAACTACGAGCAGTACTTC	CASSLSGALNYEQYF
.	TRBJ2-6	few	TRBV29-1	TGCAGCGCCACTTCGGCAGGCGGGGCCAACGTCCTGACTTTC	CSATSAGGANVLTF
TRBD1	TRBJ2-6	many	TRBV4-1	TGCGCCAGCACCTGGGACAGGAGAAACTCTGGGGCCAACGTCCTGACTTTC	CASTWDRRNSGANVLTF
.	TRBJ1-4	once	TRBV19	TGTGCCAGTAGCATCCGGGAAACTGGAAGGGAAAAACTGTTTTTT	CASSIRETGREKLFF
.	TRBJ1-4	many	TRBV7-9	TGTGCCAGCAGCTTTACCGGGTTAAATGAAAAACTGTTTTTT	CASSFTGLNEKLFF
.	TRBJ2-7	many	TRBV11-2	TGTGCCAGCAGCTTAGGCTCCAGCGAGCAGTACTTC	CASSLGSSEQYF
TRBD1	TRBJ2-5	.	TRBV5-6	TGTGCCAGCAGCATAGGGACAGGACCCTGGGAAGAGACCCAGTACTTC	CASSIGTGPWEETQYF
TRBD2	TRBJ2-7	few	TRBV7-3	TGTGCCAGCAGCTTGGGGACTAGTAATTCCGAGCAGTACTTC	CASSLGTSNSEQYF
.	TRBJ2-5	few	TRBV27	TGTGCCAGCAGTTTCTCGCAGGGGGAGACCCAGTACTTC	CASSFSQGETQYF
.	TRBJ2-3	.	TRBV28	TGTGCCAGCAGTTTTGAGGCTTTCACAGATACGCAGTATTTT	CASSFEAFTDTQYF
TRBD1	TRBJ2-1	.	TRBV27	TGTGCCAGCAGTTTTGTGGGACAGGGCTACAATGAGCAGTTCTTC	CASSFVGQGYNEQFF
TRBD2	TRBJ2-4	.	TRBV6-5	TGTGCCAGCAGTTACTCTGCTAGCGGGAGACGGAACATTCAGTACTTC	CASSYSASGRRNIQYF
TRBD2	TRBJ2-3	.	TRBV4-3	TGCGCCAGCAGCCAAGAAAGAGGGGGACTAGCGGGAGCATCAGATACGCAGTATTTT	CASSQERGGLAGASDTQYF
TRBD2	TRBJ2-1	.	TRBV2	TGTGCCAGCAGTGGGGGACTAGGCGGTGGGAACCATGAGCAGTTCTTC	CASSGGLGGGNHEQFF
.	TRBJ1-2	.	TRBV9	TGTGCCAGCAGCGCGGACCCTAACTATGGCTACACCTTC	CASSADPNYGYTF
.	TRBJ1-4	few	TRBV4-1	TGCGCCAGCAGCCAACCCCCACGGGTAGGGAATGAAAAACTGTTTTTT	CASSQPPRVGNEKLFF
TRBD1	TRBJ1-2	.	TRBV29-1	TGCAGCGTCGAAGGACAGGGGGAGGCATACGGCTACACCTTC	CSVEGQGEAYGYTF
.	TRBJ2-1	.	TRBV6-6	TGTGCCAGCAGTTACTCTCGGGGGCGTTGGGACAATGAGCAGTTCTTC	CASSYSRGRWDNEQFF
TRBD2	TRBJ2-3	.	TRBV25-1	TGTGCCAGCAGTCCCTGGACTAGCGGGGGGGGTGGGGCAGATACGCAGTATTTT	CASSPWTSGGGGADTQYF
TRBD1	TRBJ2-2	.	TRBV5-6	TGTGCCAACAGCCAACAGGGGTCCCCCGGGGAGCTGTTTTTT	CANSQQGSPGELFF
.	TRBJ1-5	.	TRBV19	TGTGCCAGTAGTATAGACAGGGGTGGTAATCAGCCCCAGCATTTT	CASSIDRGGNQPQHF
.	TRBJ2-3	.	TRBV29-1	TGCAGCGTTGAAGATCTTCAGGGAACAGACAGCACAGATACGCAGTATTTT	CSVEDLQGTDSTDTQYF
.	TRBJ2-3	.	TRBV29-1	TGCAGCGTTGTGTTAGTATCCCGCACAGATACGCAGTATTTT	CSVVLVSRTDTQYF
TRBD1	TRBJ2-7	.	TRBV5-1	TGCGCCAGCAGCTTTAGTAACAGGGGGAGTCACGAGCAGTACTTC	CASSFSNRGSHEQYF
.	TRBJ2-2	.	TRBV28	TGTGCCAGCAGAATTGACACCGGGGAGCTGTTTTTT	CASRIDTGELFF
TRBD1	TRBJ1-1	.	TRBV29-1	TGCAGCGCTGTGGGACAGCGGAACACTGAAGCTTTCTTT	CSAVGQRNTEAFF
TRBD1	TRBJ1-1	.	TRBV6-5	TGTGCCAGCAGATTGACAGGGTCGAGGAACACTGAAGCTTTCTTT	CASRLTGSRNTEAFF
.	TRBJ2-7	.	TRBV12-3/TRBV12-4	TGTGCCAGCAACCTCGGGACCCACTACGAGCAGTACTTC	CASNLGTHYEQYF
TRBD1	TRBJ2-1	few	TRBV2	TGTGCCAGTGACCCAAGACAGGGGTATTTGGATGAGCAGTTCTTC	CASDPRQGYLDEQFF
.	TRBJ2-3	.	TRBV4-3	TGCGCCAGCAGCCCGGGTGGCGCGTTCACAGATACGCAGTATTTT	CASSPGGAFTDTQYF
TRBD1	TRBJ2-2	few	TRBV6-5	TGTGCCAGCAGTTACTCGGGACAGGGTGTCACCGGGGAGCTGTTTTTT	CASSYSGQGVTGELFF
TRBD2	TRBJ2-5	few	TRBV4-3	TGCGCCAGCAGCCAAGCTCTTGGCAGCGGGGAAGAGACCCAGTACTTC	CASSQALGSGEETQYF
.	TRBJ2-4	few	TRBV29-1	TGCGGCGTTGAAGATCCTGCAAACATTCAGTACTTC	CGVEDPANIQYF
.	TRBJ1-1	few	TRBV4-2	TGTGCCAGCAGCCAAACGGACGGCCCGAACACTGAAGCTTTCTTT	CASSQTDGPNTEAFF
TRBD2	TRBJ2-5	.	TRBV18	TGTGCCAGCTCACCACCGTGGACTAGAGGCCTCCAAGAGACCCAGTACTTC	CASSPPWTRGLQETQYF
.	TRBJ2-7	.	TRBV5-1	TGCGCCAGCAGCTTGTGGAGCCAGACTGCCCCGGGAAACGAGCAGCACTTC	CASSLWSQTAPGNEQHF
.	TRBJ1-4	.	TRBV12-3/TRBV12-4	TGTGCCAGCAGTTTCGATGAGTTCAAGGTTAATGAAAAACTGTTTTTT	CASSFDEFKVNEKLFF
.	TRBJ2-5	.	TRBV3-1	TGTGCCAGCAGCCAAGAATTGGGGGCGCGTTACTTC	CASSQELGARYF
.	TRBJ2-7	.	TRBV29-1	TGCAGCGTTGAAGAATCTGGGCTCTTTTCCTACGAGCAGTACTTC	CSVEESGLFSYEQYF
TRBD2	TRBJ2-1	few	TRBV29-1	TGCAGCGTCAGACTAGCGGGTTACAATGAGCAGTTCTTC	CSVRLAGYNEQFF
.	TRBJ1-5	few	TRBV10-3	TGTGCCATCAGTGAGAGTGGCGACAATCAGCCCCAGCATTTT	CAISESGDNQPQHF
TRBD2	TRBJ2-3	.	TRBV9	TGTGCCAGCAGCTCCAGCGGGGGGTCTACCACAGATACGCAGTATTTT	CASSSSGGSTTDTQYF
.	TRBJ2-5	.	TRBV29-1	TGCAGCGTTGTCGCGGGGCCGGAGACCCAGTACTTC	CSVVAGPETQYF
.	TRBJ2-1	.	TRBV6-2/TRBV6-3	TGTGCCAGCGGTTACAGCCCATCAAGTTCCCACAATGAGCAGTTCTTC	CASGYSPSSSHNEQFF
TRBD1	TRBJ1-1	few	TRBV29-1	TGCAGCGTTGACAGGGGGGCTGAAGCTTTCTTT	CSVDRGAEAFF
TRBD1	TRBJ1-2	few	TRBV7-9	TGTGCCAGCAGCCGGATTTATACAGGGGGGGTTCGCTATGGCTACACCTTC	CASSRIYTGGVRYGYTF